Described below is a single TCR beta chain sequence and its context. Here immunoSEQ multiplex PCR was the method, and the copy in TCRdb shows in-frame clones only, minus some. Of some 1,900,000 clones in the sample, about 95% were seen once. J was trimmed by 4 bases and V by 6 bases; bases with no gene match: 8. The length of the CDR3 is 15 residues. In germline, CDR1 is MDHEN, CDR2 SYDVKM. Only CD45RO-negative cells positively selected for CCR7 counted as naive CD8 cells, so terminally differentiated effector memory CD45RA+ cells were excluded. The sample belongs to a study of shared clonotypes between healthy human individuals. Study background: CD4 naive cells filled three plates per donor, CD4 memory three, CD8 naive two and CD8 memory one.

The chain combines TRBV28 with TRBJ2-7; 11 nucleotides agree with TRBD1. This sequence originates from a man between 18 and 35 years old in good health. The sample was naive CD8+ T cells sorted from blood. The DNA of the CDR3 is TGTGCCAGCAGACGGGGACAGGGGGAGGCTTACGAGCAGTACTTC. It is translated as CASRRGQGEAYEQYF.